Presented here are 32 T cell receptor beta chains from one specimen sequenced in a study of blood T cell repertoires in COVID-19. The method was immunoSEQ multiplex PCR; TCRdb's version includes in-frame clones alone and lacks a portion of them. This table holds roughly 80,000 clones, 65% to 90% found once. The sequencing sample was made of peripheral blood. The source of these receptors is a man aged 80 or over with acute or convalescent COVID-19.

This rearrangement joins TRBV12-3 or TRBV12-4 to TRBJ1-2; D unclear. This CDR3 has 13 residues. The ends were cut back, 2 bases at V and 3 bases at J, with 7 bases in the middle. CDR3 region: CASSLLVDYGYTF. For the CDR3, the DNA is TGTGCCAGCAGTTTATTGGTAGACTATGGCTACACCTTC.

The V gene is TRBV7-8, the J gene TRBJ2-3, with TRBD1 matching over 8 bases. The junction had 6 bases not matched to a gene; V was cut back by 3 bases and J by 4 bases. The CDR3 totals 15 residues. Germline CDR1 and CDR2: SGHVS and FQNEAQ. CDR3 sequence reads: CASSFRGQAADTQYF. The CDR3 nucleotides are TGTGCCAGCAGCTTCCGGGGACAGGCTGCAGATACGCAGTATTTT.

The chain is built from TRBV6-4 and TRBJ2-1; TRBD2 matches at 7 bases. J was trimmed by 3 bases and V by 4 bases; bases with no gene match: 6. CDR3 length equals 15 residues. Germline CDR1 and CDR2: MRHNA and SNTAGT. The chain's CDR3 is CASSVGSGNYNEQFF. The CDR3 DNA reads as TGTGCCAGCAGTGTGGGGAGCGGGAACTACAATGAGCAGTTCTTC.

V gene TRBV20-1 combines with J gene TRBJ2-3; 8 bases line up with TRBD2. V dropped 3 bases and J dropped 8; count of bases not matched to a gene: 10. Looked up from germline, CDR1 is DFQATT and CDR2 is SNEGSKA (reference sequence). The CDR3 sequence is 14 residues long. CDR3: CSASRLAGGGTQYF. DNA of the CDR3: TGCAGTGCTAGTCGTCTAGCGGGTGGTGGTACGCAGTATTTT.

The genes are TRBV10-3 and TRBJ2-5; 8 bases map to TRBD1. Unmatched junction bases numbered 12, after V lost 4 bases and J lost 5 bases. Germline CDR1 reads ENHRY; CDR2 reads SYGVKD. This CDR3 contains 16 residues. The CDR3 DNA is TGTGCCATCAGTGTTGGGACAGGAAGGACCAGCGAGACCCAGTACTTC. Translating gives CAISVGTGRTSETQYF.

V gene TRBV19 combines with J gene TRBJ1-4; the D gene is possibly TRBD1 (6 bases). Germline V lookup: CDR1 LNHDA, CDR2 SQIVND (reference sequence). V shed 1 base and J shed 8 bases, with 14 bases lying between them. There are 15 residues in the CDR3. CDR3 protein: CASSIARDINEKLFF. In nucleotides, the CDR3 is TGTGCCAGTAGTATAGCCCGGGACATAAACGAAAAACTGTTTTTT.

A note on this clone: This sample also contains other DNA sequences that code for the same CDR3. The chain couples TRBV18 to TRBJ1-1; tentatively, D is TRBD1 (5 bases). The ends were cut back, 2 bases at V and 3 bases at J, with 10 bases in the middle. Germline CDR1 reads KGHSH; CDR2 reads LQKENI. The CDR3 contains 14 residues. The CDR3 loop reads CASSPGQGYTEAFF. CDR3 sequence (DNA): TGTGCCAGCTCACCAGGGCAGGGCTACACTGAAGCTTTCTTT.

The chain combines TRBV7-2 with TRBJ2-7, with 12 bases that match TRBD1. The CDR3 is made up of 14 amino acids. V lost 5 bases and J lost 6; bases outside the gene matches: 5. Per germline, CDR1 SGHTA and CDR2 FQGNSA. As DNA, the CDR3 is TGTGCCAGCAGCGGGGACAGGGGGCCGGGCGAGCAGTACTTC. Translated: CASSGDRGPGEQYF.

This rearrangement joins TRBV28 to TRBJ1-5; D unclear. This CDR3 is 12 amino acids long. Germline CDR1 is MDHEN and CDR2 is SYDVKM. The germline V and J ends were trimmed by 2 bases and 7 bases, with 6 bases remaining between them. This chain's CDR3 is CASSLRRQPQHF. DNA for the CDR3: TGTGCCAGCAGTTTAAGGCGGCAGCCCCAGCATTTT.

This chain connects TRBV5-1 to TRBJ2-1; the D gene is possibly TRBD2 (5 bases). The V gene lost 2 bases and the J gene lost 2 bases, with 11 bases spanning the gap. The CDR3 spans 15 residues. Germline-derived CDR1 and CDR2 are SGHRS and YFSETQ. The CDR3 bases are TGCGCCAGCAGCTTCGAGGGAATTACCTACAATGAGCAGTTCTTC. Residues: CASSFEGITYNEQFF.

This chain joins TRBV6-2 or TRBV6-3 and TRBJ1-5, with 7 bases fitting TRBD1. The V segment lost 5 bases and the J segment 6 bases; nucleotides outside the gene matches: 4. The CDR3 loop spans 13 amino acids. Per germline, CDR1 MNHEY and CDR2 SVGEGT. Here the CDR3 DNA reads TGTGCCAGCAGTCCAGACAGGGCTCAGCCCCAGCATTTT. This gives the protein CASSPDRAQPQHF.

J is TRBJ2-5 and V is TRBV5-4, with 7 bases matching TRBD1. Germline lookup yields CDR1 SGHNT and CDR2 YYREEE (reference sequence). V lost 2 bases, J lost 4 bases, and 11 bases stayed unmatched. The CDR3 is made up of 16 amino acids. For the CDR3, the DNA is TGTGCCAGCAGCTTAGGCGACAGGGTGAGGGGAGAGACCCAGTACTTC. Translating it yields CASSLGDRVRGETQYF.

This clone has only a few counts. The chain links TRBV14 to TRBJ1-1, with a tentative D call TRBD1 (5 bases). Germline CDR1 is SGHDN and CDR2 is FVKESK. The V end lost 4 bases, the J end lost 0 bases, and 9 bases lay between the germline ends. The CDR3 runs to 14 residues. CDR3 sequence: CASSRQIMNTEAFF. CDR3 coding DNA: TGTGCCAGCAGCCGACAGATAATGAACACTGAAGCTTTCTTT.

The gene calls are TRBV18 and TRBJ2-1, with 16 bases matching TRBD2. The germline gives CDR1 KGHSH, CDR2 LQKENI. Trimming cost V 3 bases and J 9 bases; bases outside gene matches: 5. The CDR3 is 16 residues long. This chain's CDR3 is CASSPPGLAGGGEQFF. In nucleotides, the CDR3 is TGTGCCAGCTCACCGCCGGGACTAGCGGGAGGGGGTGAGCAGTTCTTC. Using reference TRBV18 and TRBJ2-1 for the parts outside the CDR3, the full variable domain is NAGVMQNPRHLVRRRGQEARLRCSPMKGHSHVYWYRQLPEEGLKFMVYLQKENIIDESGMPKERFSAEFPKEGPSILRIQQVVRGDSAAYFCASSPPGLAGGGEQFFGPGTRLTVL.

This clone has just one count. This chain joins TRBV28 and TRBJ1-4; 9 nucleotides align to TRBD1. Losses at the gene ends were 10 bases for V and 7 bases for J; bases not matched to a gene: 7. Per the germline V gene, CDR1 is MDHEN and CDR2 is SYDVKM. The CDR3 extends over 13 amino acids. DNA for the CDR3: TGTGCCACTCACAGGGGGCATGGTGAAAAACTGTTTTTT. Amino acids: CATHRGHGEKLFF.

This chain uses TRBV7-3 with TRBJ2-1; 7 bases agree with TRBD1. This CDR3 region has 14 residues. Germline values: CDR1 SGHTA, CDR2 FQGTGA. After removal of 3 bases from V and 4 bases from J, the junction contained 3 bases not matched to a gene. The CDR3 nucleotides read TGTGCCAGCAGCTTGGGACAGATGTACAATGAGCAGTTCTTC. As protein: CASSLGQMYNEQFF.

The chain carries TRBV19 and TRBJ1-4; 11 bases map to TRBD1. The V gene's germline CDR1 is LNHDA and CDR2 SQIVND (reference sequence). V shed 7 bases and J 10 bases; nucleotides not matched to a gene: 8. This CDR3 has 14 amino acids. The CDR3: CASTGQGARRKLFF. CDR3 coding DNA: TGTGCCAGTACTGGACAGGGGGCGCGCCGAAAACTGTTTTTT.

This clone showed up just once. The rearrangement uses TRBV6-5 and TRBJ2-5, with 7 nucleotides matching TRBD2. Losses at the gene ends were 2 bases for V and 5 bases for J; bases not matched to a gene: 11. Germline V gives CDR1 MNHEY, CDR2 SVGAGI. There are 16 residues in the CDR3. The CDR3 DNA follows: TGTGCCAGCAGTTACGGCGAGAGGACTAGAGGGGAGACCCAGTACTTC. It encodes CASSYGERTRGETQYF.

The chain links TRBV5-1 to TRBJ2-3, with a weak D call TRBD2 (5 bases). Germline lookup yields CDR1 SGHRS and CDR2 YFSETQ. V was clipped by 0 bases and J by 3 bases, with 8 bases between them. The CDR3 extends over 14 amino acids. The CDR3 loop reads CASSLGTLTDTQYF. The CDR3 DNA reads as TGCGCCAGCAGCTTGGGGACTTTGACAGATACGCAGTATTTT.

The V and J genes are TRBV11-2 and TRBJ1-1; possible D gene TRBD1, 5 bases. V lost 0 bases to trimming and J lost 6 bases, with 14 bases between them. This CDR3 comprises 15 residues. CDR1 SGHAT and CDR2 FQNNGV come from the germline V gene. CDR3 sequence: CASSLDATGYPEAFF. The CDR3 DNA sequence: TGTGCCAGCAGCTTAGATGCTACAGGTTACCCTGAAGCTTTCTTT.

This chain links TRBV5-1 with TRBJ2-6, with D unclear. The CDR3 sequence is 12 residues long. The V and J ends lost 4 bases and 8 bases respectively, with 7 bases between them. Germline V gives CDR1 SGHRS, CDR2 YFSETQ. The CDR3 region has the DNA TGCGCCAGCAGCCTACCGCCCAACGTCCTGACTTTC. Translation: CASSLPPNVLTF. Supplemented by reference TRBV5-1 and TRBJ2-6, the full variable domain reads KAGVTQTPRYLIKTRGQQVTLSCSPISGHRSVSWYQQTPGQGLQFLFEYFSETQRNKGNFPGRFSGRQFSNSRSEMNVSTLELGDSALYLCASSLPPNVLTFGAGSRLTVL.

This chain uses TRBV5-4 with TRBJ1-5, with 7 bases matching TRBD1. Trimming cost V 4 bases and J 5 bases; bases outside gene matches: 3. Per germline, CDR1 SGHNT and CDR2 YYREEE (reference sequence). The CDR3 runs to 13 residues. As DNA, the CDR3 is TGTGCCAGCAGCCCGGGACAGTATCAGCCCCAGCATTTT. Translating it yields CASSPGQYQPQHF.

This chain links TRBV20-1 with TRBJ1-1; 9 bases fit TRBD1. The germline CDR1 and CDR2 sequences are DFQATT and SNEGSKA (reference sequence). V shed 3 bases, J shed 4 bases, and the junction held 9 bases outside the gene matches. There are 15 residues in the CDR3. In DNA form, the CDR3 reads TGCAGTGCTAGTGATACAGGGGGCGCGGGCACTGAAGCTTTCTTT. Translation: CSASDTGGAGTEAFF.

The rearrangement joins TRBV7-3 to TRBJ1-6, with D possibly TRBD1 on 5 matching bases. The CDR3 is made up of 15 amino acids. The V end was cut by 3 bases, the J end by 5 bases, with 11 bases between. Looked up from germline, CDR1 is SGHTA and CDR2 is FQGTGA. CDR3 protein: CASSLGPGDNSPLHF. CDR3 DNA sequence: TGTGCCAGCAGCTTGGGGCCTGGAGATAATTCACCCCTCCACTTT.

This chain uses TRBV5-1 with TRBJ2-1; the D gene is possibly TRBD2 (5 bases). CDR3 length: 15 amino acids. From germline, CDR1 is SGHRS and CDR2 YFSETQ. V dropped 0 bases and J dropped 5 bases, with 12 bases sitting between them. CDR3 in DNA: TGCGCCAGCAGCTTGGGAGGGAATCGCCACAATGAGCAGTTCTTC. This codes for CASSLGGNRHNEQFF.

This chain links TRBV19 with TRBJ1-2, with D unclear. V was trimmed by 4 bases and J by 7 bases, leaving 16 bases between them. Germline V lookup: CDR1 LNHDA, CDR2 SQIVND (reference sequence). The CDR3 length is 14 residues. The CDR3 DNA reads TGTGCCAGTAGTACCCTTCGGGTTGAGAGTGGCTACACCTTC. Its protein is CASSTLRVESGYTF.

This chain uses TRBV5-1 with TRBJ2-7; 9 nucleotides match TRBD1. V trimming: 2 bases; J trimming: 3 bases; junction bases outside the gene matches: 9. This CDR3 is built from 16 residues. CDR1 SGHRS and CDR2 YFSETQ come from the germline V gene. The CDR3 sequence is CASSFFTGGGLYEQYF. The CDR3 DNA follows: TGCGCCAGCAGCTTTTTTACAGGGGGCGGCCTCTACGAGCAGTACTTC.

The chain recombines TRBV12-3 or TRBV12-4 with TRBJ1-1; D gene unclear. The V end was cut by 5 bases, the J end by 5 bases, with 12 bases between. CDR3 length equals 13 residues. The CDR3 bases are TGTGCCAGCAGTCCGACCCCGGGAACTGAAGCTTTCTTT. Translated, it gives CASSPTPGTEAFF.

This rearrangement joins TRBV7-8 to TRBJ1-5; possible D gene TRBD1, 6 bases. Germline V lookup: CDR1 SGHVS, CDR2 FQNEAQ. Deletions cut 5 bases from V and 4 bases from J, with 12 bases between. The CDR3 covers 14 residues. The CDR3 spells CASSRDRLNQPQHF. CDR3 in DNA: TGTGCCAGCAGCCGAGACAGGCTTAATCAGCCCCAGCATTTT.

About this clone itself: At one of its ends the junction is not consistent with the germline gene, which may arise from a read error. The chain employs TRBV15 and TRBJ2-6; D is unresolved. The CDR3 loop spans 13 amino acids. Germline lookup yields CDR1 LNHNV and CDR2 YYDKDF (reference sequence). The CDR3 DNA reads TGTGCCACCAGCGCATCACTCCCTGCGGCCAGCCACTTC. Protein: CATSASLPAASHF.

This rearrangement joins TRBV29-1 to TRBJ2-3; 11 positions match TRBD2. Looked up from germline, CDR1 is SQVTM and CDR2 is ANQGSEA. This CDR3 has 13 amino acids. Losses at the gene ends were 7 bases for V and 5 bases for J; bases not matched to a gene: 5. For the CDR3, the DNA is TGCAGCGCGGGGACTAGCGGTAGAGATACGCAGTATTTT. Protein: CSAGTSGRDTQYF.

Notes on this clone: The identical CDR3 is also encoded by other nucleotide sequences in the sample. The J gene is TRBJ2-7, the V gene TRBV6-5, with 10 bases aligning to TRBD1. The V segment lost 2 bases and the J segment 7 bases; nucleotides outside the gene matches: 5. The CDR3 covers 14 residues. Germline CDR1 and CDR2: MNHEY and SVGAGI. This chain's CDR3 is CASSYLRDRGEQYF. The CDR3 coding sequence is TGTGCCAGCAGTTACCTCCGGGACAGGGGTGAGCAGTACTTC.